This is a list of T cell receptor beta chains from one sample in a study of neoadjuvant anti-PD-1 for oral cavity cancer. Generated by immunoSEQ multiplex PCR, the TCRdb table keeps only in-frame clones and is missing some. The sample lists tens of thousands of clones, 83% occurring once. The material was PBMCs, obtained before nivolumab (anti-PD-1) treatment. These receptors were obtained from a person between 40 and 80 years old with oral cavity squamous cell carcinoma. Each CDR3 is given with its conserved first and last residue. D genes are given only for firm matches. Only some rows state a clone size, as once, few, many or a class for expanded clones.

>TRBV6-6|TRBJ1-1|NA|NA
TGTGCCAGCAGTTACGTCCTACCGGGGGGGCGCGGTGAAGCTTTCTTT
CASSYVLPGGRGEAFF
>TRBV7-9|TRBJ2-5|NA|TRBD1
TGTGCCAGCAGCTTACTGGGACAGGGGAATTGGAGAGAGACCCAGTACTTC
CASSLLGQGNWRETQYF
>TRBV7-9|TRBJ2-1|once|NA
TGTGCCAGCAGAAACAGGGCAAATGAGCAGTTCTTC
CASRNRANEQFF
>TRBV28|TRBJ1-2|NA|NA
TGTGCCAGCAGTGCGACAGTCTATGGCTACACCTTC
CASSATVYGYTF
>TRBV29-1|TRBJ2-3|NA|NA
TGCAGCGCCGAAAAATCCCTCACAGATACGCAGTATTTT
CSAEKSLTDTQYF
>TRBV30|TRBJ1-1|NA|NA
TGTGCCTGGAGTTGGACCGGCACTGAAGCTTTCTTT
CAWSWTGTEAFF
>TRBV30|TRBJ1-5|NA|TRBD1
TGTGCCTGGAGGGGCCCAGGGGGCGATCAGCCCCAGCATTTT
CAWRGPGGDQPQHF
>TRBV10-3|TRBJ2-7|once|TRBD1
TGTGCCATCAGTGGAACCGGGACAGCGTCCTACGAGCAGTACTTC
CAISGTGTASYEQYF
>TRBV7-3|TRBJ1-2|NA|NA
TGTGCCAGCAGCTTTCAGGAAGGGGGCTATGGCTACACCTTC
CASSFQEGGYGYTF
>TRBV4-1|TRBJ2-2|NA|NA
TGCGCCAGCAGCCAAGGACCGGGGCGGTACACCGGGGAGCTGTTTTTT
CASSQGPGRYTGELFF
>TRBV7-9|TRBJ2-7|NA|NA
TGTGCCAGCAGCCCCGAGGGGGGGGTCTCCTACGAGCAGTACTTC
CASSPEGGVSYEQYF
>TRBV10-2|TRBJ2-1|NA|NA
TGCGCCAGCAGTGATAGCGGATCGTACAATGAGCAGTTCTTC
CASSDSGSYNEQFF
>TRBV28|TRBJ1-2|NA|NA
TGTGCCAGCAGTTTCATTCCGGGGGGCGAGTGGAACTATGGCTACACCTTC
CASSFIPGGEWNYGYTF
>TRBV19|TRBJ1-6|NA|NA
TGTGCCAGTTATAGGGGACCCGGTGCACCCCTCCACTTT
CASYRGPGAPLHF
>TRBV28|TRBJ1-2|NA|NA
TGTGCCAGCAGTTTTGGGGGATATGGCTACACCTTC
CASSFGGYGYTF
>TRBV30|TRBJ1-4|NA|NA
TGTGCCTGGGGATTGGGAGAAAAACTGTTTTTT
CAWGLGEKLFF
>TRBV9|TRBJ1-1|NA|TRBD1
TGTGCCAGCAGCACAACTCAGGGGGCGTACACTGAAGCTTTCTTT
CASSTTQGAYTEAFF
>TRBV6-4|TRBJ2-2|once|NA
TGTGCCAGCAGTGGCGGGCCCACCGGGGAGCTGTTTTTT
CASSGGPTGELFF
>TRBV2|TRBJ2-2|NA|NA
TGTGCCAGCAGTGACGAGCGGGTAGGGCTGTTTTTT
CASSDERVGLFF
>TRBV27|TRBJ1-1|NA|TRBD1
TGTGCCAGCAGTTCAGGGGGCGCCGGAAAAAACACTGAAGCTTTCTTT
CASSSGGAGKNTEAFF
>TRBV6-6|TRBJ2-1|NA|NA
TGTGCCAGCAGTGCCGGGGGGACAGAGGTGTTCTTC
CASSAGGTEVFF
>TRBV28|TRBJ1-4|NA|NA
TGTGCCAGCAGTCCCGCGGGGCCTGCAACTAATGAAAAACTGTTTTTT
CASSPAGPATNEKLFF
>TRBV6-1|TRBJ2-6|NA|NA
TGTGCCAGCAGCCGGGCCCCTGGGGCCAACGTCCTGACTTTC
CASSRAPGANVLTF
>TRBV5-4|TRBJ2-5|NA|TRBD1
TGTGCCAGCAGCTTTAGGACAGGTGTCCAAGAGACCCAGTACTTC
CASSFRTGVQETQYF
>TRBV6-5|TRBJ2-1|NA|NA
TGTGCCAGCAGTTACTCGTCCTCGGCCGGCAATGAGCAGTTCTTC
CASSYSSSAGNEQFF
>TRBV7-7|TRBJ1-1|NA|NA
TGTGCTAGCAGCCCAAGGACAGAGGCTGAAGCTTTCTTT
CASSPRTEAEAFF
>TRBV7-8|TRBJ2-1|few|TRBD2
TGTGCCAGCAGCGTAAAGCGGGGGGGATTAAATGAGCAGTTCTTC
CASSVKRGGLNEQFF
>TRBV5-1|TRBJ2-1|NA|NA
TGCGCCAGCAGCTTGGGGCCAGCTAGCAATGAGCAGTTCTTC
CASSLGPASNEQFF
>TRBV4-1|TRBJ2-3|few|NA
TGCGCCAGCAGCCAGGCCAGGAGGACCACAGATACGCAGTATTTT
CASSQARRTTDTQYF
>TRBV15|TRBJ2-7|NA|NA
TGTGCCACCAGCAGAGATCGGGGCCGCGAGCAGTACTTC
CATSRDRGREQYF
>TRBV28|TRBJ1-1|NA|NA
TGTGCCAGCATGGAGGAAGACGACACTGAAGCTTTCTTT
CASMEEDDTEAFF
>TRBV6-5|TRBJ2-1|NA|NA
TGTGCCAGCAGCCAGGGACCCTCCCACAATGAGCAGTTCTTC
CASSQGPSHNEQFF
>TRBV5-4|TRBJ2-7|NA|TRBD1
TGTGCCAGCAGGTGGGGGCAGGGGGCTTCGGGCGAGCAGTACTTC
CASRWGQGASGEQYF
>TRBV5-6|TRBJ1-5|NA|NA
TGTGCCAGCAGCTTGTGGGCAGGGATGAGCAATCAGCCCCAGCATTTT
CASSLWAGMSNQPQHF
>TRBV27|TRBJ1-5|NA|NA
TGTGCCAGCAGTTTGTCCGGAAATAGCAATCAGCCCCAGCATTTT
CASSLSGNSNQPQHF
>TRBV5-1|TRBJ2-6|NA|TRBD1
TGCGCCAGCAGCTCTACCGGGACAGGGGGCTCTGGGGCCAACGTCCTGACTTTC
CASSSTGTGGSGANVLTF
>TRBV19|TRBJ1-2|few|TRBD1
TGTGCCACCACGGACAGGGCCGCTAACTATGGCTACACCTTC
CATTDRAANYGYTF
>TRBV5-1|TRBJ1-2|few|NA
TGCGCCAGCAGCTTGGCCAGGGCGGATGGCTACACCTTC
CASSLARADGYTF
>TRBV19|TRBJ1-1|NA|NA
TGTGCCAGTAGTATCGTCAGACTGAACACTGAAGCTTTCTTT
CASSIVRLNTEAFF
>TRBV7-2|TRBJ1-4|once|NA
TGTGCCAGCAGCCGCCCGGGGGAAAAACTGTTTTTT
CASSRPGEKLFF
>TRBV30|TRBJ2-3|few|TRBD2
TGTGCCTGGAGTGGGGTCTTAGCGGGAGGGCCGGCAGATACGCAGTATTTT
CAWSGVLAGGPADTQYF
>TRBV11-2|TRBJ2-2|NA|NA
TGTGCCAGCAGCTTGCCTCTACGGGACGGCCCCACCGGGGAGCTGTTTTTT
CASSLPLRDGPTGELFF
>TRBV7-9|TRBJ1-1|NA|NA
TGTGCCAGCAGCTCCTGGGTAGCCATGAACACTGAAGCTTTCTTT
CASSSWVAMNTEAFF
>TRBV30|TRBJ2-3|NA|TRBD1
TGTGCCTGGCGGGGGGGGCTGTGGGACAGGGGCAGGGATACGCAGTATTTT
CAWRGGLWDRGRDTQYF
>TRBV7-9|TRBJ2-4|NA|NA
TGTGCCAGCAGCTCCAGACTGGAAGCCAAAAACATTCAGTACTTC
CASSSRLEAKNIQYF
>TRBV6-1|TRBJ2-7|NA|NA
TGTGCCAGCAGTGCATACAGGGGGGGGTACTCCGGCGAGCAGTACTTC
CASSAYRGGYSGEQYF
>TRBV19|TRBJ2-3|NA|TRBD2
TGTGCCAGTAGTGGACTAGCGGGGAAGGTAGATACGCAGTATTTT
CASSGLAGKVDTQYF